Described below is a single TCR beta chain sequence and its context. Its antigen is unknown. This sample was included in a study of cytomegalovirus exposure and HLA in healthy donors. The PCR used 60 Vbeta and 13 Jbeta primers. The table came from immunoSEQ multiplex PCR; TCRdb's copy has only in-frame clones and leaves some out. The table has around 130,000 clones, 66% seen once. Study-wide points: A previous analysis found most TCR beta V segments productive roughly 87% or roughly 30% of the time. In a later analysis, V- and J-gene trimming of beta chains associated with a DCLRE1C missense variant, replicated independently.

The trim removed 0 bases at V and 0 bases at J, leaving 7 bases unmatched. CDR1 LNHNV and CDR2 YYDKDF come from the germline V gene (reference sequence). The CDR3 has 17 residues. What was sequenced was PBMCs. The TCR comes from a man between 18 and 29 years old in good health and CMV-seronegative. This chain uses TRBV15 with TRBJ2-7; 8 bases align to TRBD1. The CDR3 DNA reads as TGTGCCACCAGCAGAGATCCGACAGGGGCAAGCTCCTACGAGCAGTACTTC. It translates to CATSRDPTGASSYEQYF. Supplemented by reference TRBV15 and TRBJ2-7, the full variable domain reads DAMVIQNPRYQVTQFGKPVTLSCSQTLNHNVMYWYQQKSSQAPKLLFHYYDKDFNNEADTPDNFQSRRPNTSFCFLDIRSPGLGDTAMYLCATSRDPTGASSYEQYFGPGTRLTVT.